This paragraph covers one T cell receptor (beta chain) sequence. No antigen is known for it. Other DNA variants within this sample encode the same CDR3. These data come from a study of shared clonotypes between healthy human individuals. At the level of the study: Per-donor plates numbered three CD4 naive, three CD4 memory, two CD8 naive and one CD8 memory. Overall study findings and caveats: Having only a few donors restricted how much genetic and exposure-history diversity was captured.

CDR1 is SGHNT and CDR2 is YYREEE in the germline V gene (reference sequence). V was clipped by 0 bases and J by 4 bases, with 5 bases between them. This CDR3 contains 13 residues. Researchers ran the assay at a deep level. The method was immunoSEQ multiplex PCR; TCRdb's version includes in-frame clones alone and lacks a portion of them. The data contain some 1 million clones, about 76% of them singletons. Researchers partitioned CD4+ cells into CD45RA+ naive and CD45RA-negative memory subsets. The source of this sequence is a man aged 18 to 30 in good health. This rearrangement joins TRBV5-4 to TRBJ2-1, with D uncertain. Sample: memory CD4+ T cells sorted from blood. Documented subset: CD45RA-negative fraction. CDR3 nucleotides: TGTGCCAGCAGCTTGGCACTATACAATGAGCAGTTCTTC. This codes for CASSLALYNEQFF.